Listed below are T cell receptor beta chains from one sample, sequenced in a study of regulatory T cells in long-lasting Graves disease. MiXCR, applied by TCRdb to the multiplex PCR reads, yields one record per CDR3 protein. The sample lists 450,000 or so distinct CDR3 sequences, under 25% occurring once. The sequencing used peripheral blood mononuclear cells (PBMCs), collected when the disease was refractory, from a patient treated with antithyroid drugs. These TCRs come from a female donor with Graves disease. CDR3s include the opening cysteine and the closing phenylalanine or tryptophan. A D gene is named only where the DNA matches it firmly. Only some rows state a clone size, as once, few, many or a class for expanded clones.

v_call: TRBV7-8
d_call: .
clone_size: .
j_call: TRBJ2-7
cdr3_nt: TGTGCCAACAGCCCCCCCCGTTTACGACCCAGCGAGCAGTACTTC
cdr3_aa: CANSPPRLRPSEQYF

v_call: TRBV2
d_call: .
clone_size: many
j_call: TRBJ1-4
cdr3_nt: TGTGCCAGCAGGGACATAGGGGGTAATGAAAAACTGTTTTTT
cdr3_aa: CASRDIGGNEKLFF

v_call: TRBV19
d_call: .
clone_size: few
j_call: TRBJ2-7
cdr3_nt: TGTGCCAGTAGAACCCGATATGAATCCTACGAGCAGTACTTC
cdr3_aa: CASRTRYESYEQYF

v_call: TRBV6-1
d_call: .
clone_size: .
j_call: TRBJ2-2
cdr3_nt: TGTGCCAGCAGTGAGTCCCGTGTGGACACCGGGGAGCTGTTTTTT
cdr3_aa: CASSESRVDTGELFF

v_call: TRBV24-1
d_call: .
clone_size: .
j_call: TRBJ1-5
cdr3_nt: TGTGCCACCAGTGGACCGGGGATAGATCAGCCCCAGCATTTT
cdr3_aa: CATSGPGIDQPQHF

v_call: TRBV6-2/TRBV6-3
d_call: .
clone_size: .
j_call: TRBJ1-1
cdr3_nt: TGTGCCAGCAGTTACATGAAGGTACAGAACACTGAAGCTTTCTTT
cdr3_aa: CASSYMKVQNTEAFF

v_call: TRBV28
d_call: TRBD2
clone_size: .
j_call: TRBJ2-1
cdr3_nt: TGTGCCAGCAGTTATCCACTAGCGGGAGGGGGGTCCTACAATGAGCAGTTCTTC
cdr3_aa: CASSYPLAGGGSYNEQFF

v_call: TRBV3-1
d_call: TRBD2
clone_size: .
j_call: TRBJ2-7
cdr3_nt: TGTGCCAGCAGCCAAGGCCTACTAGCGGGGGGATACGAGCAGTACTTC
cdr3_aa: CASSQGLLAGGYEQYF

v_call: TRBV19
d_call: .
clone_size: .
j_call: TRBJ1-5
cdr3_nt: TGTGCCAGTAATAACGGGGGAACCGATCAGCCCCAGCATTTT
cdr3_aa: CASNNGGTDQPQHF

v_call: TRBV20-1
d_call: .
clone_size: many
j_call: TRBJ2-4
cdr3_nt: TGCAGTGCTAGTCCGGGGTCGGACAAAAACATTCAGTACTTC
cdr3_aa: CSASPGSDKNIQYF

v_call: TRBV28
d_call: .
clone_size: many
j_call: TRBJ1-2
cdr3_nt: TGTGCCAGCAGTGTCAACAGATACTATGGCTACACCTTC
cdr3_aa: CASSVNRYYGYTF

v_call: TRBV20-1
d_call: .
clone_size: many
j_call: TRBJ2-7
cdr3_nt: TGCAGTGCTGCTCGCTACGAGCAGTACTTC
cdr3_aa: CSAARYEQYF

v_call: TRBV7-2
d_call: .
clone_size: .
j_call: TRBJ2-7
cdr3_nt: TGTGCCAGCAGCTTTGCGGGTACGTCCTACGAGCAGTACTTC
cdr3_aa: CASSFAGTSYEQYF

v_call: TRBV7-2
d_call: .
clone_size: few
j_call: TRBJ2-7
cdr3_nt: TGTGCCAGCAGCTTAGGTGGGGGCATTCTCTACGAGCAGTACTTC
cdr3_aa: CASSLGGGILYEQYF

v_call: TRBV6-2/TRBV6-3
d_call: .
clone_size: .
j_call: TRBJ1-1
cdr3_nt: TGTGCCAGCAGTTACTCGAGCTTCCAGCCGAAAAGCACTGAAGCTTTCTTT
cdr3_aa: CASSYSSFQPKSTEAFF

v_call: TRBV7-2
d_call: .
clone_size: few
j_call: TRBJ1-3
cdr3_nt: TGTGCCAGCAGCCAAAACACTGGAAACACCATATATTTT
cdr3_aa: CASSQNTGNTIYF

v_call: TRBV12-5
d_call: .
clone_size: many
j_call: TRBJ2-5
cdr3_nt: TGTGCTAGTGGTCGCGGTATCGGCGTTCAAGAGACCCAGTACTTC
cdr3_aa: CASGRGIGVQETQYF

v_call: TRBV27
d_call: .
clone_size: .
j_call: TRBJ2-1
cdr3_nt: TGTGCCAGCAGACTTACGGGCAGCAAGAATGAGCAGTTCTTC
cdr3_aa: CASRLTGSKNEQFF

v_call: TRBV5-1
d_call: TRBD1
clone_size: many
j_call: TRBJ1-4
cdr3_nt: TGCGCCAGCAGCACCGGACAGGGCCGGGAAAAACTGTTTTTT
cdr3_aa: CASSTGQGREKLFF

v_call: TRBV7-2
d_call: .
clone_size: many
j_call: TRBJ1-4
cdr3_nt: TGTGCCAGCAGCCCCAGTCAGGCGCGTGAAAAACTGTTTTTT
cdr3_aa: CASSPSQAREKLFF

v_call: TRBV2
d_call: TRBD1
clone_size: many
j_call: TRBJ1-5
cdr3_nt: TGTGCCAGCAGTGCGCCAGGGGGTCAGCAGCCCCAGCATTTT
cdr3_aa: CASSAPGGQQPQHF

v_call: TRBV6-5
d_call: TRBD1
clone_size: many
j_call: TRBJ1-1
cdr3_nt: TGTGCCAGCAGTTACCTGCAGGGGGGCACTGAAGCTTTCTTT
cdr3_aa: CASSYLQGGTEAFF

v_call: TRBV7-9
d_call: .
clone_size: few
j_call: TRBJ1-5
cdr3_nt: TGTGCCAGCAGCCCACGACAGGTAAATCAGCCCCAGCATTTT
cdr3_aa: CASSPRQVNQPQHF

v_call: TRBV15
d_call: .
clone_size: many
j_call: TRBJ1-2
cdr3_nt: TGTGCCACCAGCAGAGCCGGGGAGGGGTGGCTTAACTATGGCTACACCTTC
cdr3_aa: CATSRAGEGWLNYGYTF

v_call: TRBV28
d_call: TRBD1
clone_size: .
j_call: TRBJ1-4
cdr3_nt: TGTGCCAGCAGTCTGGGACAGGGGGGGAAAACTGTTTTT
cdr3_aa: CASSLGQGGKTVF

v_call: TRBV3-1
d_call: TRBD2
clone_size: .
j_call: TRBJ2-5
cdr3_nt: TGTGCCAGCAGCCCACCTAGCGGGGGAGAGATCCAGTACTTC
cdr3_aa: CASSPPSGGEIQYF

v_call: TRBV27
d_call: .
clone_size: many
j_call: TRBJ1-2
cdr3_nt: TGTGCCAGCAGTCCGAGTCTCCGAGAGGGCTACACCTTC
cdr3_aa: CASSPSLREGYTF

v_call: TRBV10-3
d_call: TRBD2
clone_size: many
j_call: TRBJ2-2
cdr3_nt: TGTGCCTCATCGACTAGCGGGGGAAACACCGGGGAGCTGTTTTTT
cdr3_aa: CASSTSGGNTGELFF

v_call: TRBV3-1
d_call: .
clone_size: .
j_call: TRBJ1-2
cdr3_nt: TGTGCCAGCAGCCTCCACGTCAGTTTAGCTTATGGCTACACCTTC
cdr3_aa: CASSLHVSLAYGYTF

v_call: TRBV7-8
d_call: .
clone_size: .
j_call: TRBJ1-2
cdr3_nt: TGTGCCAGCAGCTTAGATCCAGTCGTAGGTCCCAACTTC
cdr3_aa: CASSLDPVVGPNF

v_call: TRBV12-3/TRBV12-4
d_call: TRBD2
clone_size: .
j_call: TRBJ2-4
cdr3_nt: TGTGCCAGCAGTTCGCGGGAGGGAAAAAACATTCAGTACTTC
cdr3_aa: CASSSREGKNIQYF

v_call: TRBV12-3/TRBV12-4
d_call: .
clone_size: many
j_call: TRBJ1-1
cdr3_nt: TGTGCCAGCAGCTACAGGGACAACCAGAACACTGAAGCTTTCTTT
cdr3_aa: CASSYRDNQNTEAFF

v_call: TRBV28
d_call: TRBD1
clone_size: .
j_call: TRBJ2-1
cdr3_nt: TGTGCCAGCACTGCAGGGGGCTCGCAGTTCTTC
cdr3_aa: CASTAGGSQFF

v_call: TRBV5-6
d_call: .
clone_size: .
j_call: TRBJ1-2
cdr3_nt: TGTGCCAGCAGCTTGGGCGGGTCAGCCTATGGCTACACCTTC
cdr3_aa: CASSLGGSAYGYTF

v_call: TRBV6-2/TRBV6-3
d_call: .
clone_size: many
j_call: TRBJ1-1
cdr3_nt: TGTGCCAGCAGTTACTTCATGAGGGCTGTGAACACTGAAGCTTTCTTT
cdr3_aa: CASSYFMRAVNTEAFF

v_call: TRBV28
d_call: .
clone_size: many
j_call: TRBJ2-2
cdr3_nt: TGTGCCAGCAGCTGGGATGACACCGGGGAGCTGTTTTTT
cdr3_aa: CASSWDDTGELFF

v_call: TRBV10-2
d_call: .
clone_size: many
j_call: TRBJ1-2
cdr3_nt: TGCGCCAGCAGTGAGTCGAAGTGGGGCCGATATGCTAACTATGGCTACACCTTC
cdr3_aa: CASSESKWGRYANYGYTF

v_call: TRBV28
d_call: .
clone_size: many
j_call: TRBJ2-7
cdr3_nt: TGTGCCAGCAGGGGGGCAGGGCAACAGAGTCAGTACTTC
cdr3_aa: CASRGAGQQSQYF

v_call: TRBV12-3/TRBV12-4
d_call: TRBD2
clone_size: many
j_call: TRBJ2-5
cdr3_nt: TGTGCCAGCAGTTTAGGGGGAGGGCCCCAAGAGACCCAGTACTTC
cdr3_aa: CASSLGGGPQETQYF

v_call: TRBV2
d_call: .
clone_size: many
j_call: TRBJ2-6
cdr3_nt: TGTGCCCGACGGACGTCTGGGGCCAACGTCCTGACTTTC
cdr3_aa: CARRTSGANVLTF

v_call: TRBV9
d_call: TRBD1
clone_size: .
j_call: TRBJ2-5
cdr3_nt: TGTGCCAGCAGTCAGGCCGGGACAGGAAGATCCGGGACCCAGTACTTC
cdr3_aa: CASSQAGTGRSGTQYF

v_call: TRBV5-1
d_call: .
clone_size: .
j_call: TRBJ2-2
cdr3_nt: TGCGCCAGCAGCGGGGACGGATACGGGGAGCTGTTTTTT
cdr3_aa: CASSGDGYGELFF

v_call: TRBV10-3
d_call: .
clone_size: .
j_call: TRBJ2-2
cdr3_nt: TGTGCCATCAACGGGGGCGAGAACACCGGGGAGCTGTTTTTT
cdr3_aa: CAINGGENTGELFF

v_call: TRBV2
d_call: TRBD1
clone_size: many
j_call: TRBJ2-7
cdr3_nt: TGTGCCAGCAGTGAAGCAGGGACAGCAAAAGCCTACGAGCAGTACTTC
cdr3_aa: CASSEAGTAKAYEQYF

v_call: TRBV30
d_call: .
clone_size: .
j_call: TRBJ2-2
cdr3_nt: TGTGCCTGGAGTCGGGGTATCGGGGAGCTGTTTTTT
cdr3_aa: CAWSRGIGELFF

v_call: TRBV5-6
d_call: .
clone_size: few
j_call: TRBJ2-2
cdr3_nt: TGTGCCAGCAGCTTGGCAGGGCGGGCCGGGGAGCTGTTTTTT
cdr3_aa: CASSLAGRAGELFF

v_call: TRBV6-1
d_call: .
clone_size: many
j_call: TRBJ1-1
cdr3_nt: TGTGCCAGCAGCAAGGGAGGGGTTGGGCTCAACACTGAAGCTTTCTTT
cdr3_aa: CASSKGGVGLNTEAFF

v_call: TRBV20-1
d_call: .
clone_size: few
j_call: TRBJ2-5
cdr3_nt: TGCAGTATCTGGGCAGGGCAAGAGACCCAGTACTTC
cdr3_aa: CSIWAGQETQYF